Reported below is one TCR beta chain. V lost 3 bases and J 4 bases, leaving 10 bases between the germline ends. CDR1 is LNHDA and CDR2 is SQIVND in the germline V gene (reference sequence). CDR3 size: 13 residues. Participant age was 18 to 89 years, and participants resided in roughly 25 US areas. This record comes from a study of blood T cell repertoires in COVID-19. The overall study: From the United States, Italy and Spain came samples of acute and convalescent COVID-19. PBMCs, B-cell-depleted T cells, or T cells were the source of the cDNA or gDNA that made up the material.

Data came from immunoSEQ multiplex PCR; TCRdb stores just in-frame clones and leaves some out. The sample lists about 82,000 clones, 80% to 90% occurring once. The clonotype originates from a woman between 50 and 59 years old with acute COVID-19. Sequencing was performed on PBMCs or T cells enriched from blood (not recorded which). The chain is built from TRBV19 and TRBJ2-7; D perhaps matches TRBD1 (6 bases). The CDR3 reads CASSISTGYEQYF. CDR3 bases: TGTGCCAGTAGTATTTCGACAGGATACGAGCAGTACTTC.